This record concerns one TCR beta chain sequence. This clonotype was seen a few times. The clone's antigen remains unknown. Nothing much larger sits one base from this clone, and base qualities are not available. The data stem from a study of T-cell reconstitution after alpha-beta-depleted transplantation in children (dated by TCRdb to 2016 to 2017). Turning to the overall study: Using TCR repertoire profiling, the study followed T-cell immune reconstitution in a quantitative way in children after TCRalphabeta/CD19-depleted allogeneic hematopoietic cell transplantation.

Libraries came from PCR. Sequencing took place on an Illumina HiSeq 2500. TCR library preparation used molecular barcoding, with unique molecular identifiers applied to normalize quantification of the TCRbeta repertoire. TCRdb reprocessing: public reads trimmed at Q25 with fastp, clones called with MiXCR, in-frame beta chains kept. Merged by CDR3 protein, the rows form single entries marked with the most common genes and DNA. The sample yields under 150,000 distinct CDR3 sequences; 9.7% were counted once. The biggest ten clones account for nearly 25% of the sample. Sample treatment or condition, as interpreted from the label and publication: allogeneic hematopoietic cell transplantation with graft depleted of TCRalphabeta T cells and CD19 B cells. Transplant recipients were children who received TCRalphabeta/CD19-depleted allogeneic hematopoietic cell grafts. Beyond this particular receptor, the publication reports: In some patients, the high TCRbeta diversity seen at day 60 was put down to recipient T cells and intrathymic progenitors that had survived conditioning. The apparently early alphabetaT-cell count recovery about two months after transplant was reportedly dependent on only several hundred rapidly expanded clones derived from non-depleted graft cells. Over subsequent months, a decline in hyperexpanded clone frequencies was noted, and after one year, T-cell counts and TCRbeta diversity were mostly ascribed to newly produced T cells.

The sequence was obtained from a girl in the first two years of life who had a stem cell transplant for combined immunodeficiency, so the T cells may come from the graft donor. This sample comprised PBMCs, mostly from graft donor cells, obtained 180 days after TCRalphabeta/CD19-depleted stem cell transplant.

The CDR3 amino acid sequence is: CASSQGRSGNSPLHF. The nucleotide sequence reads as follows: TGTGCCAGCAGCCAAGGGCGTTCGGGGAATTCACCCCTCCACTTT. This receptor chain uses TRBV14 and TRBJ1-6; confidence is insufficient to name the D gene. Looking up the germline V gene yields CDR1 SGHDN and CDR2 FVKESK. V is shortened by 1 base, J by 7 bases, and the region joining them spans 11 bases. The CDR3 runs 15 residues from the cysteine to the phenylalanine. Only the CDR3 region is kept as DNA, spanning 45 bases read in frame from base 1.